Listed below are T cell receptor beta chains from one sample, sequenced in a study of shared clonotypes between healthy human individuals. Assay used: immunoSEQ multiplex PCR; TCRdb lists only in-frame clones, some missing. The repertoire has 2,500,000 or so clones, around 93% of them found once; the top ten carry 0.37%. Sequences were obtained from naive CD4+ T cells from PBMCs. The receptors come from a man aged 18-30 years in good health. Some clones in this sample may be carry-over from other donors' samples. CDR3s include the opening cysteine and the closing phenylalanine or tryptophan. Fields, in order: V gene, CDR3 protein.

v_gene: TRBV2; CDR3aa: CASRTDRVQETQYF
v_gene: TRBV5-1; CDR3aa: CASSSDSQGGYTF
v_gene: TRBV12-2; CDR3aa: CASRLGGTGQNTGELFF
v_gene: TRBV15; CDR3aa: CATSRDPGVPTDTQYF
v_gene: TRBV21-1; CDR3aa: CASSLCQGDNEQFF
v_gene: TRBV7-2; CDR3aa: CASSLKGQGAYTQYF
v_gene: TRBV28; CDR3aa: CASSFIARENQPQHF
v_gene: TRBV19; CDR3aa: CASSEKGRRNQPQHF
v_gene: TRBV18; CDR3aa: CASFLNRAARAGANVLTF
v_gene: TRBV4-1; CDR3aa: CASSSPGANVLTF
v_gene: TRBV14; CDR3aa: CASSQGLTANTGELFF
v_gene: TRBV20-1; CDR3aa: CSAIFSEAFF
v_gene: TRBV5-1; CDR3aa: CASSYLGTEQAFF
v_gene: TRBV27; CDR3aa: CASSLSRDRVYEQYF
v_gene: TRBV10-2; CDR3aa: CASRPGTSGSYNEQFF
v_gene: TRBV27; CDR3aa: CASSFGTSGPYNEQFF
v_gene: TRBV7-9; CDR3aa: CASSAPGGFASGYTF
v_gene: TRBV29-1; CDR3aa: CSFSWVSSDTQYF
v_gene: TRBV28; CDR3aa: CASSFRHEQFF
v_gene: TRBV4-1; CDR3aa: CASSQDGHGNTEAFF
v_gene: TRBV7-2; CDR3aa: CASSRPAGEQYF
v_gene: TRBV5-1; CDR3aa: CASSLAVGQGDGETQYF
v_gene: TRBV6-5; CDR3aa: CASRLGQGSYEQYF
v_gene: TRBV10-3; CDR3aa: CAISEGQGEETQYF
v_gene: TRBV27; CDR3aa: CASSFLRGAGGSTDTQYF
v_gene: TRBV5-1; CDR3aa: CASSRDGTYEQYF
v_gene: TRBV9; CDR3aa: CASSVAPYSQETQYF
v_gene: TRBV18; CDR3aa: CASSPTDTGYGYTF
v_gene: TRBV2; CDR3aa: CASSEALQGIGNTEAFF
v_gene: TRBV5-4; CDR3aa: CASSLVGSGRRSTDTQYF
v_gene: TRBV5-4; CDR3aa: CASSIGQDNSPLHF
v_gene: TRBV5-1; CDR3aa: CASSFGGPNTGELFF
v_gene: TRBV7-2; CDR3aa: CASSPEARFSGNTIYF
v_gene: TRBV20-1; CDR3aa: CSAKGNGYTF
v_gene: TRBV2; CDR3aa: CASSRTSGGDNEQFF
v_gene: TRBV28; CDR3aa: CASTSQVGQPNQPQHF
v_gene: TRBV7-3; CDR3aa: CASSFRGDGELFF
v_gene: TRBV9; CDR3aa: CASSPGLAATQETQYF
v_gene: TRBV30; CDR3aa: CAWSLGGAGANEKLFF
v_gene: TRBV6-5; CDR3aa: CASSYRREQYF
v_gene: TRBV6-4; CDR3aa: CASSPTGEAWTEAFF
v_gene: TRBV2; CDR3aa: CASSEMIPAGEAFF
v_gene: TRBV4-3; CDR3aa: CASSQDLNEQFF
v_gene: TRBV28; CDR3aa: CASSSSTGTGSNGYTF
v_gene: TRBV19; CDR3aa: CASSITRGEKLFF
v_gene: TRBV7-8; CDR3aa: CATGALAGDVYEQYF
v_gene: TRBV9; CDR3aa: CASSFRDWGYNEQFF
v_gene: TRBV14; CDR3aa: CASSQDRSGASGGELFF
v_gene: TRBV28; CDR3aa: CAGRGGEAKNIQYF
v_gene: TRBV29-1; CDR3aa: CSAEAFSGNTIYF
v_gene: TRBV5-1; CDR3aa: CASSLRGFSHEQYF
v_gene: TRBV18; CDR3aa: CASSPPSIPDTQYF
v_gene: TRBV5-1; CDR3aa: CASSLWRNSPLHF
v_gene: TRBV9; CDR3aa: CASSVVGGAGGELFF
v_gene: TRBV6-1; CDR3aa: CASSEFPGRGRETQYF
v_gene: TRBV6-1; CDR3aa: CASSESGGPYNEQFF
v_gene: TRBV28; CDR3aa: CASSSLGRGGNQPQHF
v_gene: TRBV6-5; CDR3aa: CASSYSGQKFYGEQYF
v_gene: TRBV7-2; CDR3aa: CASSLYREATGELFF
v_gene: TRBV18; CDR3aa: CASSPQAQGLEKLFF